This T cell receptor beta chain is drawn from a study of T cell responses to AZD1222 COVID-19 vaccine. Germline lookup yields CDR1 MNHEY and CDR2 SMNVEV (reference sequence). Trimming took off 2 bases at V and 3 bases at J, with 11 bases between the two ends. The CDR3 has 14 amino acids. Data came from immunoSEQ multiplex PCR; TCRdb stores just in-frame clones and leaves some out. This sample has 100,000 to 140,000 clones, with around 91% found just once. This TCR was sampled from an adult in good health. The sequenced sample was peripheral blood, obtained on day 0 of AZD1222 vaccination. This chain connects TRBV27 to TRBJ2-7, with D hard to call. The CDR3 sequence: CASSLTAEIYEQYF. The CDR3 bases are TGTGCCAGCAGTTTAACGGCAGAAATCTACGAGCAGTACTTC.